This T cell receptor (beta chain) was identified in a study of monozygotic twins with inflammatory bowel disease. Overall study results and limits: IBD patients shared fewer clonotypes with others than healthy twins, especially with disease activity.

CDR1 SGHNT and CDR2 YYREEE come from the germline V gene (reference sequence). The CDR3 consists of 15 residues. With no T cell sorting beforehand, total RNA was isolated from whole blood. TCRdb re-called the 5' RACE reads; every CDR3 protein appears as one record, without DNA. The table for this sample gives around 210,000 distinct CDR3 sequences. Points on this clonotype: Antigen specificity is unknown.

The chain carries TRBV5-4 and TRBJ2-3; absent DNA, TCRdb's TRBD2 call cannot be checked. This TCR was sampled from a human donor with ulcerative colitis or Crohn's disease, or a healthy co-twin of an affected twin (not recorded which). Sample: blood. The CDR3 loop reads CASSFERINTDTQYF.